This T cell receptor beta chain appears in the sequencing data of a study of T cell changes during pregnancy in multiple sclerosis. The V end lost 0 bases, the J end lost 5 bases, and 16 bases lay between the germline ends. The CDR3 runs to 16 residues. Germline CDR1 SGHTA, CDR2 FQGNSA. This clone was seen a single time. Some clones are missing from TCRdb's copy, which holds only in-frame ones; the method was immunoSEQ multiplex PCR. Of 40,000 or so clones in the sample, about nine tenths are singletons; the top ten hold 6.1%. The TCR was taken from a female donor with multiple sclerosis, enrolled in a pregnancy study. The material was CD8+ T cells from peripheral blood mononuclear cells, obtained in the second trimester of pregnancy. The V and J genes are TRBV7-2 and TRBJ1-1; no reliable D call. The CDR3 region has the DNA TGTGCCAGCAGCTTAGCCCTCAGGTGGGTCGGAACTGAAGCTTTCTTT. This gives the protein CASSLALRWVGTEAFF.